The sequence of this TCR beta chain was determined in a study of CD8 T cells in ankylosing spondylitis. Overall study findings and caveats: In ankylosing spondylitis blood, a motif of roughly 8 highly homologous TCR beta variants appeared characteristic. Certain motif variants had earlier been reported in reactive arthritis synovial fluid and blood.

The length of the CDR3 is 13 residues. Per germline, CDR1 DFQATT and CDR2 SNEGSKA (reference sequence). V dropped 6 bases and J dropped 1 base, with 13 bases sitting between them. Comment on this clonotype: Its antigen is currently unknown.

One entry per CDR3 protein results from TCRdb running MiXCR on the 5' RACE reads. The sample yields about 500,000 distinct CDR3 sequences, roughly 5% seen once. The sequence was collected from a male donor with ankylosing spondylitis. Sequencing was performed on blood, either unsorted or a sorted T cell fraction (not recorded which). The chain joins TRBV20-1 to TRBJ2-7; no reliable D call. The CDR3 DNA is TGCAGTGCCCAGGCGGACGGGTCCTACGAGCAGTACTTC. Its protein product is CSAQADGSYEQYF.